This T cell receptor beta chain was sequenced in a study of control samples from healthy donors and cancer patients. The method was immunoSEQ multiplex PCR; TCRdb's version includes in-frame clones alone and lacks a portion of them. The profile shows 110,000 to 150,000 clones, approximately 91% of them singletons. The CDR3 extends over 14 amino acids. The V and J ends lost 4 bases and 1 base respectively, with 10 bases between them. Germline V gene lookup returns CDR1 SNHLY and CDR2 FYNNEI. The sample was blood. V is TRBV2 and J is TRBJ2-5, with no clear D. The clonotype originates from a young man in good health. The CDR3 region is CASSVSGSQETQYF. In nucleotides, the CDR3 is TGTGCCAGCAGTGTTTCGGGCAGCCAAGAGACCCAGTACTTC.